The T cell receptor (beta chain) described here comes from a study of OX40 agonist ivuxolimab in advanced cancers. Study details: Each patient was given ivuxolimab into a vein every 2 weeks, at 0.01 to 10 mg/kg.

This clone was picked up one time. As yet, its antigen is unknown. The assay was immunoSEQ multiplex PCR, and TCRdb's table has in-frame clones only and misses some. This table holds more than 20,000 clones, approximately 90% found once. Per germline, CDR1 LNHDA and CDR2 SQIVND (reference sequence). The CDR3 is made up of 18 amino acids. With V trimmed by 9 bases and J by 0 bases, 15 bases remained unmatched. Overall study results and limits: Clones of CD4+ and CD8+ blood T cells grew by week 6 at doses of 0.1 to 3.0 mg/kg.

The chain employs TRBV19 and TRBJ1-3; the match to TRBD1 covers 9 bases. The starting material was CD4+ or CD8+ T cells sorted from blood, obtained in a trial of the OX40 agonist ivuxolimab. This clonotype was sampled from an adult with an advanced solid tumor such as melanoma, head and neck, liver or kidney cancer. CDR3 amino acids: CASQNLRTGDISGNTIYF. The CDR3 bases are TGTGCCAGCCAAAACCTTCGGACAGGGGACATCTCTGGAAACACCATATATTTT.